Following are 19 T cell receptor beta chains from one sample sequenced in a study of early T cells in non-severe SARS-CoV-2 infection. One entry per CDR3 protein results from TCRdb running MiXCR on the 5' RACE reads. This sample has about 67,000 distinct CDR3 sequences; around a tenth occur once, and the top ten carry 3.5% to 4.5%. The sequencing input was whole blood. The receptors shown here come from an adult who was a healthcare worker with PCR-confirmed SARS-CoV-2 infection or an uninfected control (not recorded which).

This clonotype has at least ten counts. The J gene is TRBJ2-7, the V gene TRBV5-1; 7 bases match TRBD1. This CDR3 contains 15 residues. With 3 bases clipped from V and 0 bases from J, the junction kept 6 bases outside the gene matches. From germline, CDR1 is SGHRS and CDR2 YFSETQ. The CDR3, as DNA: TGCGCCAGCAGCTCGGGACAGAGTATCTCCTACGAGCAGTACTTC. Translated: CASSSGQSISYEQYF. The complete variable domain, with remaining parts taken from reference TRBV5-1 and TRBJ2-7, reads KAGVTQTPRYLIKTRGQQVTLSCSPISGHRSVSWYQQTPGQGLQFLFEYFSETQRNKGNFPGRFSGRQFSNSRSEMNVSTLELGDSALYLCASSSGQSISYEQYFGPGTRLTVT.

The chain is built from TRBV13 and TRBJ2-3; TRBD2 agrees at 8 bases. The CDR3 spans 18 residues. Trimming cost V 4 bases and J 0 bases; bases outside gene matches: 12. Germline-derived CDR1 and CDR2 are PRHDT and FYEKMQ (reference sequence). CDR3 nucleotide sequence: TGTGCCAGCAGCTCCCGGGGGAGCGGGAGAGGTAGCACAGATACGCAGTATTTT. Residues: CASSSRGSGRGSTDTQYF.

In this sample, this clonotype turned up many times. The chain employs TRBV7-9 and TRBJ2-3; D might be TRBD2 (5 bases). Germline V gives CDR1 SEHNR, CDR2 FQNEAQ (reference sequence). This CDR3 has 18 residues. Trimming removed 8 bases from V and 2 bases from J, with 26 bases in between. CDR3 DNA: TGTGCCAGCTCCGCACGTTTTCGGGGTCGGCCTGTCACAGATACGCAGTATTTT. Translated: CASSARFRGRPVTDTQYF.

The genes are TRBV6-1 and TRBJ2-5; TRBD1 might be the D (5 bases). This CDR3 has 16 residues. CDR1 is MNHNS and CDR2 is SASEGT in the germline V gene. V lost 8 bases and J 4 bases, leaving 23 bases between the germline ends. DNA for the CDR3: TGTGCCAGCTACAGGAACGTGGGATCGGTAGTAGAGACCCAGTACTTC. This gives the protein CASYRNVGSVVETQYF.

The chain employs TRBV29-1 and TRBJ2-3; 12 bases map to TRBD2. V gave up 0 bases and J gave up 3 bases; unmatched junction bases: 4. Germline V CDR1 and CDR2: SQVTM, ANQGSEA. The CDR3 totals 16 residues. In DNA, the CDR3 is TGCAGCGTTGAAGATACTCTAGCGGGGGGGACAGATACGCAGTATTTT. Its protein is CSVEDTLAGGTDTQYF.

As concerns this clonotype: A much larger clonotype is one base distant, so this may be a read error. The V gene is TRBV7-2, the J gene TRBJ2-7; D is unresolved. Per germline, CDR1 SGHTA and CDR2 FQGNSA. This CDR3 spans 15 amino acids. V was trimmed by 2 bases and J by 3 bases, leaving 14 bases between them. CDR3 sequence (DNA): TGTGCCAGCAGCTTACTATCCCCCGGCCACTACGAGCAGTACTTC. Its protein is CASSLLSPGHYEQYF.

V is TRBV7-9 and J is TRBJ2-1; 9 nucleotides align to TRBD2. The CDR3 spans 11 residues. The junction had 7 bases not matched to a gene; V was cut back by 7 bases and J by 15 bases. Germline loops: CDR1 SEHNR, CDR2 FQNEAQ (reference sequence). The chain's CDR3 is CASTNLAGLFF. CDR3 sequence (DNA): TGTGCCAGCACCAACCTAGCGGGGTTGTTCTTC.

This chain joins TRBV10-3 and TRBJ2-3; possibly TRBD1 for D (6 bases). The germline V gene encodes CDR1 ENHRY and CDR2 SYGVKD. Trimming pared 11 bases from V and 0 bases from J, leaving 12 bases between. There are 13 residues in the CDR3. CDR3 bases: TGTGCCGGAAAGGACAGTAGCACAGATACGCAGTATTTT. This encodes CAGKDSSTDTQYF.

This clonotype was detected many times. The V call is TRBV7-8, the J call TRBJ2-5; D is perhaps TRBD2 (5 bases). In germline, CDR1 is SGHVS, CDR2 FQNEAQ. Trimming removed 0 bases at V and 2 bases at J, with 10 bases between. The CDR3 loop spans 15 amino acids. The CDR3 is CASSLARTPQETQYF. CDR3 in DNA: TGTGCCAGCAGCTTAGCGCGGACTCCTCAAGAGACCCAGTACTTC. The full variable domain, with the rest looked up from reference TRBV7-8 and TRBJ2-5, is GAGVSQSPRYKVAKRGQDVALRCDPISGHVSLFWYQQALGQGPEFLTYFQNEAQLDKSGLPSDRFFAERPEGSVSTLKIQRTQQEDSAVYLCASSLARTPQETQYFGPGTRLLVL.

This clonotype has just a few counts. The J gene is TRBJ2-4, the V gene TRBV12-3 or TRBV12-4; a weak D match, TRBD2 (5 bases). Trimming pared 3 bases from V and 1 base from J, leaving 10 bases between. The CDR3 sequence is 15 residues long. CDR3 residues: CASSFPGGAKNIQYF. CDR3 bases: TGTGCCAGCAGTTTCCCCGGCGGGGCCAAAAACATTCAGTACTTC.

This clonotype appeared many times. This rearrangement joins TRBV3-1 to TRBJ2-7; no clear D. Germline assignment: CDR1 LGHDT and CDR2 YNNKEL (reference sequence). The CDR3 length is 12 residues. V was clipped by 2 bases and J by 6 bases, with 8 bases between them. The CDR3 region has the DNA TGTGCCAGCAGCCAATCCCATATCGAGCAGTACTTC. Residues: CASSQSHIEQYF.

V and J are TRBV24-1 and TRBJ2-1, with 10 bases identical to TRBD2. The CDR3 has 16 amino acids. CDR1 and CDR2 from the germline V gene are KGHDR and SFDVKD. J gave up 8 bases and V 3 bases, and 9 bases lay outside the gene matches. CDR3 bases: TGTGCCACCAGTGATCCCAGCGGGAGGGCCATTCATGAGCAGTTCTTC. Translated: CATSDPSGRAIHEQFF.

This clonotype has only a few counts. This rearrangement joins TRBV27 to TRBJ2-6; 12 bases line up with TRBD1. Per germline, CDR1 MNHEY and CDR2 SMNVEV (reference sequence). The junction had 10 bases not matched to a gene; V was cut back by 6 bases and J by 4 bases. The CDR3 runs 18 residues. The CDR3 DNA reads TGTGCCAGCAGAAGGGAGGGACAGGGGGCGCTCGGGGCCAACGTCCTGACTTTC. As protein: CASRREGQGALGANVLTF.

This clonotype appeared many times. The chain has TRBV10-2 and TRBJ2-3, with D perhaps TRBD2 (6 bases). The V end lost 6 bases, the J end lost 1 base, and 14 bases lay between the germline ends. This CDR3 region has 15 residues. Germline V gene data show CDR1 as WSHSY and CDR2 as SAAADI. The CDR3 spells CASSQQTRRTDTQYF. The CDR3 nucleotides are TGCGCCAGCAGCCAACAGACTAGGCGCACAGATACGCAGTATTTT.

This clonotype was detected many times. This chain connects TRBV6-2 or TRBV6-3 to TRBJ1-5; TRBD1 matches 9 bases. Germline V gene data show CDR1 as MNHEY and CDR2 as SVGEGT. This CDR3 is built from 14 residues. V shed 10 bases and J 2 bases; nucleotides not matched to a gene: 6. The CDR3, as DNA: TGTGCCACCAACCGGGACAGGGGCAATCAGCCCCAGCATTTT. The encoded protein is CATNRDRGNQPQHF.

The table lists this clonotype with many counts. The chain combines TRBV27 with TRBJ2-2, with TRBD2 as a possible D gene (6 bases). CDR3 size: 15 residues. V lost 1 base to trimming and J lost 6 bases, with 12 bases between them. Germline-derived CDR1 and CDR2 are MNHEY and SMNVEV (reference sequence). As DNA, the CDR3 is TGTGCCAGCAGTTTATTAGGGAGGCAGGCCGGGGAGCTGTTTTTT. As protein: CASSLLGRQAGELFF.

V and J are TRBV12-3 or TRBV12-4 and TRBJ2-5, with 10 bases lining up with TRBD2. The CDR3 length is 15 residues. Trimming at V came to 0 bases and at J to 2 bases, leaving 0 bases not matched to a gene. DNA of the CDR3: TGTGCCAGCAGTTTAGCTAGCGGGGGGCAAGAGACCCAGTACTTC. The encoded protein is CASSLASGGQETQYF.

This clonotype was picked up many times. The rearrangement links TRBV7-6 to TRBJ2-1; no clear D. The CDR3 extends over 16 amino acids. Germline loops: CDR1 SGHVS, CDR2 FNYEAQ. Trimming left V 0 bases short and J 6 bases short, with 15 bases between. The CDR3 DNA reads TGTGCCAGCAGCTTAGCGCTTGGACCCTACGCCAATGAGCAGTTCTTC. This codes for CASSLALGPYANEQFF.

The chain recombines TRBV29-1 with TRBJ2-3, with 7 bases identical to TRBD2. The trim removed 4 bases at V and 2 bases at J, leaving 6 bases unmatched. This CDR3 has 14 amino acids. Germline V gene data show CDR1 as SQVTM and CDR2 as ANQGSEA. CDR3: CSVGLAAYTDTQYF. In nucleotides, the CDR3 is TGCAGCGTTGGGCTAGCGGCGTACACAGATACGCAGTATTTT.